This T cell receptor (beta chain) comes out of a study of T cell changes during pregnancy in multiple sclerosis. Using immunoSEQ multiplex PCR, the repertoire was profiled, and TCRdb retains in-frame clones only, with some absent. Among 35,000 to 50,000 clones, about 89% were seen once, and the ten largest hold approximately 0.59%. The receptor was derived from a female donor with multiple sclerosis, enrolled in a pregnancy study. Source: CD4+ T cells from peripheral blood mononuclear cells, taken in the first trimester of pregnancy.

Here the CDR3 DNA reads TGTGCCAGCAGTCTATCTAGTTGGGACAGGGCCATTAACTATGGCTACACCTTC. Protein sequence: CASSLSSWDRAINYGYTF. This chain uses TRBV28 with TRBJ1-2, with 9 bases lining up with TRBD1. J lost 1 base, V lost 5 bases, and 14 bases had no gene match. The V gene's germline CDR1 is MDHEN and CDR2 SYDVKM. There are 18 residues in the CDR3.